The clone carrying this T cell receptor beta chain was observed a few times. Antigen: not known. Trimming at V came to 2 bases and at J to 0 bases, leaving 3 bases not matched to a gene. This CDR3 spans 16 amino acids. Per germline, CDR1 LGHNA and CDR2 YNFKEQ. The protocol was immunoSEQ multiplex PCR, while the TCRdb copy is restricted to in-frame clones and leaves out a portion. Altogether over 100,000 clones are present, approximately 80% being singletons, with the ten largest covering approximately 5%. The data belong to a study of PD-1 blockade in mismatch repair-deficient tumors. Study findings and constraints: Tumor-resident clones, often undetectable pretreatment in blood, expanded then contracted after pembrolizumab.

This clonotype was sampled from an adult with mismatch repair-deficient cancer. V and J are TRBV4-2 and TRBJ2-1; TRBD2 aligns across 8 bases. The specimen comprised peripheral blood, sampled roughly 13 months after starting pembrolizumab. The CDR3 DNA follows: TGTGCCAGCAGCCAACCGAGCGGGAGCTCCTACAATGAGCAGTTCTTC. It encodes CASSQPSGSSYNEQFF.